Shown below are 27 T cell receptor beta chains from a single sample sequenced in a study of T cell changes during pregnancy in multiple sclerosis. Some clones are missing from TCRdb's copy, which holds only in-frame ones; the method was immunoSEQ multiplex PCR. The table lists around 59,000 clones, 93% of them singletons. The sample was CD8+ T cells from peripheral blood mononuclear cells, taken in the second trimester of pregnancy. The receptors were sampled from a female donor with multiple sclerosis, enrolled in a pregnancy study.

The rearrangement links TRBV6-6 to TRBJ2-3; D might be TRBD2 (7 bases). Per germline, CDR1 MNHNY and CDR2 SVGAGI (reference sequence). The CDR3 totals 15 residues. The ends were cut back, 2 bases at V and 6 bases at J, with 15 bases in the middle. CDR3 nucleotide sequence: TGTGCCAGCAGTTACGAGGGGGGGCCTCTGGATACGCAGTATTTT. Encoded protein: CASSYEGGPLDTQYF.

The chain is built from TRBV19 and TRBJ2-5; 10 nucleotides align to TRBD2. The CDR3 loop spans 13 amino acids. Germline V gene data show CDR1 as LNHDA and CDR2 as SQIVND (reference sequence). The junction had 5 bases not matched to a gene; V was cut back by 10 bases and J by 3 bases. This CDR3 is CATRLAGEETQYF. CDR3 sequence (DNA): TGTGCCACCCGCCTAGCGGGGGAAGAGACCCAGTACTTC.

The J gene is TRBJ2-7, the V gene TRBV5-1; 7 positions match TRBD1. Germline loops: CDR1 SGHRS, CDR2 YFSETQ. Trimming at V came to 7 bases and at J to 3 bases, leaving 16 bases not matched to a gene. CDR3 length: 16 amino acids. In DNA, the CDR3 is TGCGCCAGCTCGCCAGCGCCAGGACAGGTTGGCTACGAGCAGTACTTC. Protein: CASSPAPGQVGYEQYF.

This clone occurred a few times. The CDR3 is CASSPGQGQKGYTF. The CDR3 DNA reads as TGTGCCAGCAGCCCGGGACAGGGCCAAAAGGGCTACACCTTC. The gene calls are TRBV4-2 and TRBJ1-2; TRBD1 matches at 9 bases. Germline loops: CDR1 LGHNA, CDR2 YNFKEQ. Germline trimming cut 4 bases from V and 8 bases from J; bases unmatched to any gene: 8. CDR3 length equals 14 residues.

The gene calls are TRBV7-9 and TRBJ2-7; D might be TRBD2 (6 bases). The V gene lost 3 bases and the J gene lost 2 bases, with 14 bases spanning the gap. The CDR3 extends over 15 amino acids. Germline V lookup: CDR1 SEHNR, CDR2 FQNEAQ (reference sequence). CDR3 DNA: TGTGCCAGCAGCTTTCAGTCCGGGAGTCCCTACGAGCAGTACTTC. It encodes CASSFQSGSPYEQYF.

V gene TRBV29-1 combines with J gene TRBJ2-1; TRBD1 might be the D (6 bases). The V end lost 1 base, the J end lost 1 base, and 11 bases lay between the germline ends. CDR3 size: 15 residues. CDR1 is SQVTM and CDR2 is ANQGSEA in the germline V gene. The CDR3 sequence is CSVEGTGTSYNEQFF. The CDR3 DNA is TGCAGCGTTGAAGGAACAGGGACATCCTACAATGAGCAGTTCTTC.

The chain is built from TRBV5-1 and TRBJ2-1; TRBD1 aligns across 10 bases. The germline gives CDR1 SGHRS, CDR2 YFSETQ. The CDR3 spans 14 residues. Trimming cost V 4 bases and J 5 bases; bases outside gene matches: 3. CDR3 in amino acids: CASSTGQGNNEQFF. The CDR3 region has the DNA TGCGCCAGCAGCACGGGACAGGGGAACAATGAGCAGTTCTTC.

The CDR3 spells CASSQDSLNHGYTF. The CDR3, as DNA: TGCGCCAGCAGCCAAGACAGTTTAAACCATGGCTACACCTTC. The J gene is TRBJ1-2, the V gene TRBV4-3; no reliable D call. V was cut by 0 bases and J by 6 bases, with 11 bases left in between. This CDR3 contains 14 residues. From germline, CDR1 is LGHNA and CDR2 YSLEER.

The genes are TRBV4-2 and TRBJ1-1; TRBD1 might be the D (6 bases). Trimming removed 3 bases at V and 1 base at J, with 12 bases between. This CDR3 contains 15 residues. CDR1 is LGHNA, CDR2 YNFKEQ, per germline. The CDR3 region is CASSHGQNSNTEAFF. The CDR3 DNA is TGTGCCAGCAGCCACGGACAGAATTCGAACACTGAAGCTTTCTTT.

Sample share makes this clone medium-sized. The CDR3 loop is CASSQGGLAGSRNEQFF. The CDR3, as DNA: TGTGCCAGCAGCCAAGGGGGGCTAGCGGGATCCCGCAATGAGCAGTTCTTC. This rearrangement joins TRBV7-9 to TRBJ2-1, with TRBD2 matching 9 bases. CDR3 length equals 17 residues. Germline V CDR1 and CDR2: SEHNR, FQNEAQ (reference sequence). V lost 5 bases to trimming and J lost 6 bases; unmatched junction nucleotides: 14.

J is TRBJ2-1 and V is TRBV7-8, with 10 nucleotides matching TRBD2. The CDR3 consists of 14 residues. V was clipped by 5 bases and J by 8 bases; unmatched bases: 6. Germline loops: CDR1 SGHVS, CDR2 FQNEAQ. The CDR3 loop is CASSEIAGGYEQFF. CDR3 DNA sequence: TGTGCCAGCAGCGAAATAGCGGGAGGCTATGAGCAGTTCTTC.

This chain uses TRBV15 with TRBJ2-1, with D tentatively TRBD1 (5 bases). CDR1 LNHNV and CDR2 YYDKDF come from the germline V gene (reference sequence). Trimming removed 9 bases at V and 8 bases at J, with 8 bases between. The CDR3 runs to 10 residues. The CDR3 region has the DNA TGTGCCACGGGGCTGCATGAGCAGTTCTTC. This sequence encodes CATGLHEQFF.

V gene TRBV6-5 combines with J gene TRBJ1-2, with 9 bases lining up with TRBD1. V lost 0 bases, J lost 8 bases, and 4 bases stayed unmatched. The CDR3 is made up of 14 amino acids. Per germline, CDR1 MNHEY and CDR2 SVGAGI. The CDR3 region has the DNA TGTGCCAGCAGTTACTCGACGACAGGGGGGGGCTACACCTTC. Translation: CASSYSTTGGGYTF.

V usage is TRBV13 and J usage is TRBJ2-7, with 9 positions matching TRBD2. This CDR3 comprises 15 residues. Losses at the gene ends were 0 bases for V and 5 bases for J; bases not matched to a gene: 5. Germline values: CDR1 PRHDT, CDR2 FYEKMQ (reference sequence). The CDR3 DNA reads TGTGCCAGCAGCTTAGGCGGGACTAGCCAGGACGAGCAGTACTTC. Protein product: CASSLGGTSQDEQYF.

The sample holds one count of this clone. The rearrangement joins TRBV7-9 to TRBJ2-7; 11 bases line up with TRBD2. Germline CDR1 reads SEHNR; CDR2 reads FQNEAQ (reference sequence). The junction had 8 bases not matched to a gene; V was cut back by 4 bases and J by 3 bases. This CDR3 contains 16 residues. The CDR3 spells CASSSLTSGANYEQYF. The CDR3 DNA is TGTGCCAGCAGCTCCTTGACTAGCGGGGCCAACTACGAGCAGTACTTC.

The rearrangement joins TRBV4-2 to TRBJ2-7, with TRBD2 identical over 11 bases. CDR3 length equals 16 residues. Trimming at V came to 0 bases and at J to 2 bases, leaving 3 bases not matched to a gene. CDR1 LGHNA and CDR2 YNFKEQ come from the germline V gene. The CDR3 loop reads CASSQDGLAGTYEQYF. In DNA, the CDR3 is TGTGCCAGCAGCCAAGATGGACTAGCGGGTACCTACGAGCAGTACTTC.

A note on this clone: Other DNA sequences in this sample translate to the same CDR3. V and J are TRBV10-3 and TRBJ2-7; D is perhaps TRBD2 (7 bases). There are 14 residues in the CDR3. Germline lookup yields CDR1 ENHRY and CDR2 SYGVKD. Trimming cost V 2 bases and J 4 bases, with 12 bases left between them. Here the CDR3 DNA reads TGTGCCATCAGTGAGAGGGGGGGGACTTACGAGCAGTACTTC. The encoded protein is CAISERGGTYEQYF.

This sequence joins TRBV29-1 and TRBJ2-7; a weak D match, TRBD2 (5 bases). The V end lost 6 bases, the J end lost 0 bases, and 12 bases lay between the germline ends. Germline CDR1 is SQVTM and CDR2 is ANQGSEA. The length of the CDR3 is 13 residues. The CDR3 sequence: CSVLDGSSYEQYF. CDR3 bases: TGCAGCGTACTAGACGGTTCCTCCTACGAGCAGTACTTC.

The V gene is TRBV11-2, the J gene TRBJ2-1, with TRBD2 matching 9 bases. The V and J ends lost 2 bases and 5 bases, in that order; junction bases with no gene match: 10. The CDR3 is made up of 17 amino acids. Germline CDR1 is SGHAT and CDR2 is FQNNGV. In nucleotides, the CDR3 is TGTGCCAGCAGCTTAATTGGTAGCGGGAGCGGAAACAATGAGCAGTTCTTC. Protein product: CASSLIGSGSGNNEQFF.

The chain uses TRBV21-1 and TRBJ1-5; the table calls TRBD1, which could not be checked here. TRBV21-1 is listed as a pseudogene. The CDR3 is 13 residues long. The DNA of the CDR3 is TGTGCCCGCAACCAGGGTTACAATCAGCCCCAGCATTTT. Protein product: CARNQGYNQPQHF.

In nucleotides, the CDR3 is TGTGCCAGCTCCACGGGCACAGATACGCAGTATTTT. It codes for CASSTGTDTQYF. This chain links TRBV7-9 with TRBJ2-3; D remains ambiguous. The CDR3 consists of 12 residues. Trimming pared 8 bases from V and 1 base from J, leaving 7 bases between. The germline gives CDR1 SEHNR, CDR2 FQNEAQ (reference sequence).

The chain joins TRBV7-9 to TRBJ2-1, with 7 bases that match TRBD2. Germline V gene sequence: CDR1 SEHNR, CDR2 FQNEAQ (reference sequence). The V segment lost 5 bases and the J segment 5 bases; nucleotides outside the gene matches: 9. The CDR3 sequence is 15 residues long. The DNA of the CDR3 is TGTGCCAGCAGCCTAGAGGAGGGAGGGGACAATGAGCAGTTCTTC. Its protein product is CASSLEEGGDNEQFF.

This clone occurred once. The V and J genes are TRBV15 and TRBJ2-1; 7 bases agree with TRBD1. Germline lookup yields CDR1 LNHNV and CDR2 YYDKDF (reference sequence). Trimming took 8 bases from V and 6 from J; bases not matched to a gene: 4. This CDR3 has 12 residues. The CDR3 DNA reads as TGTGCCACCGCTGGACAGGCCAATGAGCAGTTCTTC. This sequence encodes CATAGQANEQFF.

The CDR3 protein is CASSLGLAKHEQFF. The DNA of the CDR3 is TGTGCCAGCAGCTTGGGACTAGCGAAGCATGAGCAGTTCTTC. This chain joins TRBV5-4 and TRBJ2-1, with 8 bases identical to TRBD2. In germline, CDR1 is SGHNT, CDR2 YYREEE (reference sequence). The junction had 4 bases not matched to a gene; V was cut back by 0 bases and J by 8 bases. The CDR3 totals 14 residues.

The chain uses TRBV4-3 and TRBJ1-6; D gene uncertain. This CDR3 region has 16 residues. CDR1 and CDR2 (germline): LGHNA, YSLEER. V was pared by 4 bases and J by 5 bases, with 15 bases between. Here the CDR3 reads CASSPEPTDDNSPLHF. Written as DNA, the CDR3 is TGCGCCAGCAGCCCGGAACCGACTGACGATAATTCACCCCTCCACTTT.

The CDR3: CASSLEWTTAHEQYF. The CDR3 coding sequence is TGTGCCAGCAGCTTAGAGTGGACTACCGCCCACGAGCAGTACTTC. The chain recombines TRBV11-2 with TRBJ2-7; possible D gene TRBD2, 6 bases. The ends were cut back, 0 bases at V and 5 bases at J, with 14 bases in the middle. The CDR3 contains 15 residues. The germline CDR1 and CDR2 sequences are SGHAT and FQNNGV.

This clone was observed a single time. This chain joins TRBV28 and TRBJ2-1; 9 bases agree with TRBD1. V lost 5 bases and J lost 5; bases outside the gene matches: 10. The germline gives CDR1 MDHEN, CDR2 SYDVKM. This CDR3 is 16 amino acids long. This CDR3 reads CASSLVGTGTHNEQFF. The DNA for the CDR3 is TGTGCCAGCAGTCTGGTGGGGACAGGGACGCACAATGAGCAGTTCTTC.